The rows below give T cell receptor beta chains drawn from one sample of a study of T cell repertoires in cytomegalovirus infection. TCRdb ran MiXCR on the reads and lists one entry per CDR3 protein. In the table there are about 230,000 distinct CDR3 sequences, 20% to 25% of which are singletons. The specimen sequenced was CD8+ T cells from PBMCs. These receptors came from a human donor in good health (CMV status not recorded). Some clones in this sample may be carry-over from other donors' samples. CDR3s include the opening cysteine and the closing phenylalanine or tryptophan. A D gene is named only where the DNA matches it firmly. Rows give clone size only sometimes, using once, few, many, or a class for an expanded clone.

clone_size	j_call	v_call	d_call	cdr3_aa	cdr3_nt
few	TRBJ1-1	TRBV2	-	CASSEVEGSMNTEAFF	TGTGCCAGCAGTGAAGTTGAAGGAAGCATGAACACTGAAGCTTTCTTT
-	TRBJ2-7	TRBV19	-	CASSIAHTVPGEQYF	TGTGCCAGTAGTATAGCCCATACCGTTCCCGGGGAGCAGTACTTC
few	TRBJ1-5	TRBV27	-	CASRQGRNQPQHF	TGTGCCAGCAGACAGGGTCGCAATCAGCCCCAGCATTTT
few	TRBJ1-5	TRBV5-1	-	CASSLAGGVQPQHF	TGCGCCAGCAGCTTGGCGGGGGGAGTCCAGCCCCAGCATTTT
few	TRBJ1-1	TRBV25-1	-	CASSEPLRTEAFF	TGTGCCAGCAGTGAACCTCTGAGGACTGAAGCTTTCTTT
-	TRBJ1-5	TRBV7-9	TRBD1	CASSGQGSPNQPQHF	TGTGCCAGCAGCGGACAGGGGTCCCCCAATCAGCCCCAGCATTTT
many	TRBJ1-5	TRBV7-9	-	CASSDDQASNQPQHF	TGTGCCAGCAGCGATGACCAGGCGAGCAATCAGCCCCAGCATTTT
-	TRBJ2-1	TRBV14	-	CASSQSRYYNEQFF	TGTGCCAGCAGCCAAAGCAGATACTACAATGAGCAGTTCTTC
-	TRBJ2-7	TRBV10-3	TRBD1	CAISEDRGVYEQYF	TGTGCCATCAGTGAGGACAGGGGTGTCTACGAGCAGTACTTC
-	TRBJ2-1	TRBV6-6	-	CASSYLGGRGNEQFF	TGTGCCAGCAGTTACTTGGGGGGGCGGGGAAATGAGCAGTTCTTC
-	TRBJ1-2	TRBV13	-	CASSLASGGYGYTF	TGTGCCAGCAGCTTAGCCTCCGGGGGCTATGGCTACACCTTC
-	TRBJ2-1	TRBV27	-	CASSLQTRNNEQFF	TGTGCCAGCAGTCTCCAGACTAGGAACAATGAGCAGTTCTTC
few	TRBJ2-7	TRBV2	-	CASTETYEQYF	TGTGCCAGCACCGAGACCTACGAGCAGTACTTC
-	TRBJ2-3	TRBV13	-	CASSFNSGADTQYF	TGTGCCAGCAGCTTTAACAGCGGAGCGGATACGCAGTATTTT
-	TRBJ2-7	TRBV27	TRBD2	CASSLESGGIYEQYF	TGTGCCAGCAGTTTAGAGAGCGGGGGGATATACGAGCAGTACTTC
few	TRBJ1-6	TRBV6-4	TRBD1	CASSVGQGESSPLHF	TGTGCCAGCAGTGTGGGACAGGGGGAGAGTTCACCCCTCCACTTT
-	TRBJ1-5	TRBV20-1	TRBD1	CSALTGGSQPQHF	TGCAGTGCTCTCACAGGGGGCAGTCAGCCCCAGCATTTT
many	TRBJ2-7	TRBV28	-	CASKDPGLSSYEQYF	TGTGCCAGCAAAGACCCGGGCCTTAGCTCCTACGAGCAGTACTTC
many	TRBJ2-7	TRBV7-2	-	CASSLALGTYEQYF	TGTGCCAGCAGCTTAGCGCTTGGCACCTACGAGCAGTACTTC
-	TRBJ2-1	TRBV4-2	-	CASSQDYGLAIYNEQFF	TGTGCCAGCAGCCAAGATTATGGCCTAGCGATCTACAATGAGCAGTTCTTC
many	TRBJ1-6	TRBV12-3/TRBV12-4	-	CASSSQVSGNSPLHF	TGTGCCAGCAGTTCACAGGTCTCGGGTAATTCACCCCTCCACTTT
few	TRBJ2-3	TRBV7-9	-	CASSLEAYTQYF	TGTGCCAGCAGCTTAGAAGCTTATACGCAGTATTTT
few	TRBJ2-2	TRBV18	-	CASSPPSNTGELFF	TGTGCCAGCTCACCACCATCAAACACCGGGGAGCTGTTTTTT